These 4 T cell receptor beta chains were sequenced from one sample in a study of cytomegalovirus exposure and HLA in healthy donors. The study ran its PCR with 60 Vbeta and 13 Jbeta primers. Repertoires were generated with immunoSEQ multiplex PCR, while TCRdb's copy carries only in-frame clones and drops some. The repertoire includes approximately 120,000 clones, around 86% of them detected once, and about 2% sits in the top ten. Sequenced material: PBMCs. Receptors originate from a woman aged 30 to 39 in good health and CMV-seronegative.

This clone was detected once. The genes are TRBV19 and TRBJ1-4; D may be TRBD1 (6 bases). CDR1 and CDR2 (germline): LNHDA, SQIVND (reference sequence). CDR3 length: 16 residues. Between the trimmed V and J ends, which lost 4 bases and 4 bases, there was a span of 16 bases. CDR3 in DNA: TGTGCCAGTAGTAAAGGACAGAAAGCGGTTAATGAAAAACTGTTTTTT. Translated, it gives CASSKGQKAVNEKLFF.

The chain couples TRBV6-4 to TRBJ1-1; D is unresolved. From germline, CDR1 is MRHNA and CDR2 SNTAGT. V lost 6 bases to trimming and J lost 1 base, with 9 bases between them. The CDR3 is made up of 13 amino acids. CDR3 loop: CASSAISNTEAFF. In DNA, the CDR3 is TGTGCCAGCAGCGCGATTTCGAACACTGAAGCTTTCTTT.

The gene calls are TRBV28 and TRBJ2-7; 7 bases map to TRBD2. This CDR3 contains 13 residues. J lost 7 bases, V lost 7 bases, and 10 bases had no gene match. The germline V gene has CDR1 MDHEN and CDR2 SYDVKM. This chain's CDR3 is CASTAAGVSEQYF. DNA of the CDR3: TGTGCCAGCACGGCTGCGGGAGTTAGTGAGCAGTACTTC.

The V call is TRBV5-1, the J call TRBJ1-4; 8 bases match TRBD1. Germline V CDR1 and CDR2: SGHRS, YFSETQ. The CDR3 has 14 residues. The junction had 4 bases not matched to a gene; V was cut back by 4 bases and J by 5 bases. The CDR3 sequence: CASSQGTGNEKLFF. CDR3 bases: TGCGCCAGCAGCCAAGGGACAGGAAATGAAAAACTGTTTTTT.